This T cell receptor beta chain was captured by sequencing in a study of T cells expressing NK-cell markers. TCR beta cDNA was made by 5'RACE template switching with UMIs. TCRdb reprocessed the 5' RACE reads and reports one entry per CDR3 protein, with no DNA. In total, the table holds around 180,000 distinct CDR3 sequences. Germline CDR1 LNHDA, CDR2 SQIVND (reference sequence). The CDR3 contains 14 residues. The clonotype originates from a man aged 18 to 69 in good health. The chain combines TRBV19 with TRBJ2-2; there is no DNA to check the TCRdb D call of TRBD1. Sequenced sample: blood T cells: a sorted CD56 or NKG2C T cell subset, CD4+ or CD8+ T cells, or bulk PBMC T cells (not recorded which). CDR3 protein: CASIEGTGTGELFF.